These 10 T cell receptor beta chains were sequenced from one sample in a study of response to subunit inactivated influenza vaccine. TCRdb re-called the RT-PCR reads with MiXCR, one entry per CDR3 protein. The table shows approximately 480,000 distinct CDR3 sequences, with about 10% occurring only once. Source: PBMCs from blood, taken 40 to 50 days after vaccination. Receptor source: a man between 50 and 59 years old who received an inactivated influenza vaccine.

This clonotype was seen at least ten times. The V gene is TRBV29-1, the J gene TRBJ2-3, with D perhaps matching TRBD2 (6 bases). Germline V gives CDR1 SQVTM, CDR2 ANQGSEA. The CDR3 totals 15 residues. V gave up 4 bases and J gave up 5 bases, with 19 bases separating them. The CDR3 reads CSVGSGGIVGDTQYF. Written as DNA, the CDR3 is TGCAGCGTTGGTTCGGGCGGGATAGTTGGAGATACGCAGTATTTT.

The chain uses TRBV5-1 and TRBJ1-1; D might be TRBD1 (6 bases). Deletions cut 0 bases from V and 5 bases from J, with 11 bases between. The CDR3 consists of 14 residues. The germline V gene encodes CDR1 SGHRS and CDR2 YFSETQ. CDR3 region: CASSLAQGETEAFF. Written as DNA, the CDR3 is TGCGCCAGCAGCTTGGCACAGGGTGAGACTGAAGCTTTCTTT. The variable domain in full, completed from reference TRBV5-1 and TRBJ1-1, reads KAGVTQTPRYLIKTRGQQVTLSCSPISGHRSVSWYQQTPGQGLQFLFEYFSETQRNKGNFPGRFSGRQFSNSRSEMNVSTLELGDSALYLCASSLAQGETEAFFGQGTRLTVV.

This clonotype turned up a few times. The V gene is TRBV7-9, the J gene TRBJ2-7; D remains unclear. Between the trimmed V and J ends, which lost 8 bases and 0 bases, there was a span of 14 bases. The CDR3 is 14 residues long. Germline assignment: CDR1 SEHNR and CDR2 FQNEAQ (reference sequence). The CDR3 spells CASGRAANSYEQYF. CDR3 in DNA: TGTGCCAGCGGTAGGGCGGCCAACTCCTACGAGCAGTACTTC.

V gene TRBV3-1 combines with J gene TRBJ2-5; D is ambiguous. V was pared by 4 bases and J by 5 bases, with 14 bases between. There are 14 residues in the CDR3. CDR1 and CDR2 (germline): LGHDT, YNNKEL (reference sequence). Here the CDR3 reads CASSRSGVRETQYF. CDR3 bases: TGTGCCAGCAGCCGATCTGGAGTCCGGGAGACCCAGTACTTC.

This clonotype was observed a few times. The chain is built from TRBV7-8 and TRBJ2-7; D may be TRBD1 (5 bases). The CDR3 is 14 residues long. CDR1 SGHVS and CDR2 FQNEAQ come from the germline V gene. The CDR3 loop is CAVKSWGNIPEQYF. The DNA for the CDR3 is TGTGCAGTTAAGTCCTGGGGCAATATACCCGAGCAGTACTTC. The full variable domain, with the rest looked up from reference TRBV7-8 and TRBJ2-7, is GAGVSQSPRYKVAKRGQDVALRCDPISGHVSLFWYQQALGQGPEFLTYFQNEAQLDKSGLPSDRFFAERPEGSVSTLKIQRTQQEDSAVYLCAVKSWGNIPEQYFGPGTRLTVT.

This clonotype was detected only a few times. V gene TRBV7-2 combines with J gene TRBJ2-5; 7 bases line up with TRBD2. V lost 6 bases and J lost 4; bases outside the gene matches: 5. CDR1 is SGHTA, CDR2 FQGNSA, per germline. This CDR3 is built from 13 residues. Written as DNA, the CDR3 is TGTGCCAGCAGTTGGGGCGGGGGAGAGACCCAGTACTTC. Amino acids: CASSWGGGETQYF.

V usage is TRBV5-1 and J usage is TRBJ2-5; 10 nucleotides agree with TRBD2. This CDR3 has 16 amino acids. With V trimmed by 1 base and J by 5 bases, 8 bases remained unmatched. Per the germline V gene, CDR1 is SGHRS and CDR2 is YFSETQ. The CDR3 region has the DNA TGCGCCAGCAGCTTGACCAGCGGGAGGGCCTGGGAGACCCAGTACTTC. Residues: CASSLTSGRAWETQYF.

This clonotype showed up many times. Here the CDR3 reads CSSSGQSETQYF. DNA for the CDR3: TGCAGCTCATCCGGTCAGAGCGAGACCCAGTACTTC. The chain joins TRBV29-1 to TRBJ2-5; D remains unclear. V was trimmed by 8 bases and J by 5 bases, leaving 15 bases between them. The CDR3 extends over 12 amino acids. Germline CDR1 SQVTM, CDR2 ANQGSEA.

This clonotype was counted between two and nine times. The chain carries TRBV7-8 and TRBJ2-2; a weak D match, TRBD1 (6 bases). This CDR3 contains 16 residues. In germline, CDR1 is SGHVS, CDR2 FQNEAQ. Trimming left V 1 base short and J 4 bases short, with 13 bases between. DNA of the CDR3: TGTGCCAGCAGCTTAGAACAGGGTGGGACCACCGGGGAGCTGTTTTTT. Its protein is CASSLEQGGTTGELFF.

This clonotype was picked up many times. The chain recombines TRBV28 with TRBJ2-7; unclear D gene. CDR1 MDHEN and CDR2 SYDVKM come from the germline V gene. V dropped 6 bases and J dropped 0 bases, with 15 bases sitting between them. This CDR3 has 15 residues. The CDR3 protein is CASRPWTESSYEQYF. CDR3 coding DNA: TGTGCCAGCAGGCCGTGGACGGAGAGCTCCTACGAGCAGTACTTC.